This T cell receptor (beta chain) comes out of a study of cytomegalovirus exposure and HLA in healthy donors. PCR used 60 Vbeta primers and 13 Jbeta primers. The repertoire was sequenced with immunoSEQ multiplex PCR; TCRdb's copy has only in-frame clones and lacks some. The table shows approximately 140,000 clones, with approximately 83% occurring only once. Germline V gene data show CDR1 as GTSNPN and CDR2 as SVGIG (reference sequence). Trimming took off 3 bases at V and 6 bases at J, with 8 bases between the two ends. The CDR3 covers 12 residues. The rearrangement links TRBV30 to TRBJ2-2, with D uncertain. The sequenced sample consisted of PBMCs. The clonotype comes from a man in his forties or fifties in good health and CMV-seropositive. CDR3 sequence (DNA): TGTGCCTGGAGCCCTACCGCCGGGGAGCTGTTTTTT. It codes for CAWSPTAGELFF.